The T cell receptor beta chain described here comes from a study of response to subunit inactivated influenza vaccine. Findings of the study overall: With each seasonal influenza vaccination, the authors suggested, few new T cells are recruited.

CDR1 and CDR2 from the germline V gene are ENHRY and SYGVKD. The V gene end was trimmed by 4 bases and the J gene end by 4 bases; junction bases not matched to a gene: 8. CDR3 length equals 15 residues. This clonotype has ten or more counts. The antigen is unknown. TCRdb itself ran the RT-PCR reads through MiXCR, one entry per CDR3 protein. This sample has hundreds of thousands of distinct CDR3 sequences, with approximately 18% found just once. This sequence was found in a man in his fifties who received an inactivated influenza vaccine. This rearrangement joins TRBV10-3 to TRBJ2-3, with 7 positions matching TRBD1. The sequencing here drew on PBMCs from blood, taken 5 days after vaccination. CDR3 DNA: TGTGCCATCAGTGGGGGACAGCGGTCGGCAGATACGCAGTATTTT. This codes for CAISGGQRSADTQYF.